This is a list of T cell receptor beta chains from one sample in a study of blood T cell repertoires in COVID-19. The method was immunoSEQ multiplex PCR; TCRdb's version includes in-frame clones alone and lacks a portion of them. This sample carries over 130,000 clones, around 86% of them seen once, and the ten largest clones take over 5%. Sequencing was performed on peripheral blood. The source of these receptors is a human donor in a cohort sampled during active COVID-19. Each CDR3 is given with its conserved first and last residue. A D gene is named only where the DNA matches it firmly. Rows give clone size only sometimes, using once, few, many, or a class for an expanded clone.

clone size,CDR3 length,D gene,V gene,J gene,CDR3 DNA,CDR3 protein
.,16,.,TRBV24-1,TRBJ2-5,TGTGCCACCAGTGATTTTGAGTCAACTGTCCAAGAGACCCAGTACTTC,CATSDFESTVQETQYF
.,15,TRBD1,TRBV7-6,TRBJ2-7,TGTGCCAGCAGCCGGCCCCCGGGACAGGGTTACGAGCAGTACTTC,CASSRPPGQGYEQYF
.,16,TRBD1,TRBV7-8,TRBJ1-1,TGTGCCAGCAGCTTAGAAACAGGGGGCTTGAGCACTGAAGCTTTCTTT,CASSLETGGLSTEAFF
.,14,.,TRBV19,TRBJ1-1,TGTGCCAGTAGTATAAGCGGGGTGGATACTGAAGCTTTCTTT,CASSISGVDTEAFF
once,16,TRBD1,TRBV7-2,TRBJ1-4,TGTGCCAGCAGCTTATATTTCGGGACAGGGAATGAAAAACTGTTTTTT,CASSLYFGTGNEKLFF
.,11,.,TRBV30,TRBJ2-2,TGTGCCTGGAGTAGCGCCGGGGAGCTGTTTTTT,CAWSSAGELFF
.,14,.,TRBV19,TRBJ1-2,TGTGCCAGTAGCCAAGACAGATTTAGGTATGGCTACACCTTC,CASSQDRFRYGYTF
.,11,TRBD1,TRBV27,TRBJ1-5,TGTGCCAACCACAGGGGTCAGCCCCAGCATTTT,CANHRGQPQHF
.,17,TRBD1,TRBV7-9,TRBJ2-2,TGTGCCAGCAGCCCTTATCCGGGACAGGGGGCGGACGGGGAGCTGTTTTTT,CASSPYPGQGADGELFF
.,12,.,TRBV10-3,TRBJ1-2,TGTGCCAATAGGACACCTAACTATGGCTACACCTTC,CANRTPNYGYTF
.,18,TRBD1,TRBV3-1/TRBV3-2,TRBJ2-1,TGTGCCAGCAGCCAAGATCGGGACAGGGGGTTGCGGTTCAATGAGCAGTTCTTC,CASSQDRDRGLRFNEQFF
.,15,.,TRBV7-9,TRBJ1-2,TGTGCCAGCAGCTTAGCGGGGGCAGCTAACTATGGCTACACCTTC,CASSLAGAANYGYTF